This is a list of T cell receptor beta chains from one sample in a study of blood T cells in healthy people across ages. One entry per CDR3 protein results from TCRdb running MiXCR on the 5' RACE reads. Found here are roughly 800,000 distinct CDR3 sequences, roughly 60% of them singletons; the top ten hold 22%. The source material was blood. These receptors originate from a man between 25 and 39 years old in good health. Each CDR3 is given with its conserved first and last residue.

cdr3_aa	v_call
CASSIERDSADGYTF	TRBV19
CSARAPGLVGPQETQYF	TRBV20-1
CASSSRSDSYEQYF	TRBV7-2
CASRPRADPVNEQFF	TRBV12-3/TRBV12-4
CASSLNSGVSNEQFF	TRBV5-5
CASSSLGAPEHF	TRBV7-9
CASSTYRGETQYF	TRBV6-2/TRBV6-3
CSVVSSGRSYEQYF	TRBV29-1
CASSWLHGSSQETQYF	TRBV13
CARGTVNSSYEQYF	TRBV12-3/TRBV12-4
CASSLLTSGRGTYEQYF	TRBV7-2
CASSSRDPREGYEQYF	TRBV7-2
CASSSHGTSYNEQFF	TRBV7-2
CSTVAGGSKNIQYF	TRBV20-1
CASSSALRPNEQFF	TRBV7-8
CASSSLGAGQPQHF	TRBV6-2/TRBV6-3
CASSLGQSTEAFF	TRBV3-1
CASSLMVTDAQYF	TRBV27
CASSADPTGNKAFF	TRBV3-1
CASSLLAGGKSPWNEQFF	TRBV7-2